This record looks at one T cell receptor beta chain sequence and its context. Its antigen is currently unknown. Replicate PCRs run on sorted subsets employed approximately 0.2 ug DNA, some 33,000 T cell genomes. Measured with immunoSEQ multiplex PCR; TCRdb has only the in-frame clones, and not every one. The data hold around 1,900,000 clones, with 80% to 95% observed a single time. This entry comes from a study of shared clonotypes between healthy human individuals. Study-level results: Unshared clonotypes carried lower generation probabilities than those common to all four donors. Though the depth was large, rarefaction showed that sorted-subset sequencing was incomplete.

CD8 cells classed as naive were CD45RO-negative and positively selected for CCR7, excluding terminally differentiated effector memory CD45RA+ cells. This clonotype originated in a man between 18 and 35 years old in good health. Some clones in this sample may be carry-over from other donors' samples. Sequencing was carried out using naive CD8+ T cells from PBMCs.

CDR3 DNA: TGTGCCAGCAGCCCAGGAGTATTGAACACTGAAGCTTTCTTT. This codes for CASSPGVLNTEAFF. This rearrangement joins TRBV7-3 to TRBJ1-1, with D uncertain. CDR3 length: 14 residues. The germline CDR1 and CDR2 sequences are SGHTA and FQGTGA. Trimming removed 5 bases from V and 0 bases from J, with 10 bases in between.